These 20 T cell receptor beta chains originate from one sample sequenced in a study of cytomegalovirus exposure and HLA in healthy donors. PCR was performed using 60 Vbeta and 13 Jbeta primers. TCRdb's copy holds only in-frame clones and misses some; the assay was immunoSEQ multiplex PCR. The repertoire holds under 250,000 clones, approximately 79% seen once, with 3.5% to 5% in the top ten. Sequencing was carried out using PBMCs. Receptors were obtained from a woman aged 25 to 39 in good health and CMV-seropositive.

The chain links TRBV4-3 to TRBJ2-7; 8 nucleotides line up with TRBD1. CDR1 is LGHNA, CDR2 YSLEER, per germline. The junction had 2 bases not matched to a gene; V was cut back by 1 base and J by 3 bases. The CDR3 covers 14 residues. The CDR3 DNA reads as TGCGCCAGCAGCCAAGGGACAGGGAACTACGAGCAGTACTTC. It encodes CASSQGTGNYEQYF.

The V call is TRBV7-8, the J call TRBJ2-2; D not certain. Germline CDR1 is SGHVS and CDR2 is FQNEAQ. Trimming took 5 bases from V and 3 from J, leaving 7 bases between them. The CDR3 is 13 residues long. The CDR3 DNA reads TGTGCCAGCAGCCAGACATACACCGGGGAGCTGTTTTTT. As protein: CASSQTYTGELFF. The whole variable domain, filled in from reference TRBV7-8 and TRBJ2-2, reads GAGVSQSPRYKVAKRGQDVALRCDPISGHVSLFWYQQALGQGPEFLTYFQNEAQLDKSGLPSDRFFAERPEGSVSTLKIQRTQQEDSAVYLCASSQTYTGELFFGEGSRLTVL.

This clone was seen only a few times. V and J are TRBV7-9 and TRBJ1-4, with D tentatively TRBD1 (5 bases). Trimming took off 4 bases at V and 4 bases at J, with 16 bases between the two ends. The germline gives CDR1 SEHNR, CDR2 FQNEAQ (reference sequence). This CDR3 contains 16 residues. CDR3: CASSSSDGHSNEKLFF. The CDR3 DNA is TGTGCCAGCAGCTCCAGCGACGGACACAGTAATGAAAAACTGTTTTTT.

This clone appeared once. The V gene is TRBV30, the J gene TRBJ2-7, with TRBD2 identical over 7 bases. Trimming took 3 bases from V and 0 from J; bases not matched to a gene: 2. The V gene's germline CDR1 is GTSNPN and CDR2 SVGIG (reference sequence). The CDR3 is 13 amino acids. This CDR3 reads CAWRGGSSYEQYF. The CDR3, as DNA: TGTGCCTGGAGGGGGGGGAGCTCCTACGAGCAGTACTTC.

V usage is TRBV9 and J usage is TRBJ1-2, with D hard to call. Per the germline V gene, CDR1 is SGDLS and CDR2 is YYNGEE. The CDR3 has 11 amino acids. V was pared by 6 bases and J by 2 bases, with 5 bases between. The DNA for the CDR3 is TGTGCCAGCAACGGGAACTATGGCTACACCTTC. Protein: CASNGNYGYTF.

This rearrangement joins TRBV19 to TRBJ1-1; D is uncertain. In germline, CDR1 is LNHDA, CDR2 SQIVND (reference sequence). V dropped 6 bases and J dropped 1 base, with 12 bases sitting between them. The CDR3 has 14 residues. CDR3 in amino acids: CASSLEHANTEAFF. The CDR3, as DNA: TGTGCCAGTAGCCTAGAACACGCGAACACTGAAGCTTTCTTT.

This chain connects TRBV6-6 to TRBJ2-7, with D perhaps matching TRBD2 (5 bases). The germline gives CDR1 MNHNY, CDR2 SVGAGI (reference sequence). The germline V and J ends were trimmed by 6 bases and 6 bases, with 18 bases remaining between them. This CDR3 has 14 amino acids. CDR3 amino acids: CASSLNTNGGEQYF. The CDR3 region has the DNA TGTGCCAGCAGCCTCAATACAAACGGAGGCGAGCAGTACTTC.

In the case of this clone: Germline and junction disagree at one end, which may indicate a read error. This sequence joins TRBV11-2 and TRBJ2-4, with D maybe TRBD2 (6 bases). CDR1 and CDR2 from the germline V gene are SGHAT and FQNNGV. This CDR3 is built from 12 residues. The CDR3 spells CASSSYRLVGHF. CDR3 DNA: TGTGCCAGCAGCTCGTACCGACTAGTCGGGCACTTC.

The V call is TRBV7-2, the J call TRBJ1-5; 7 nucleotides match TRBD1. The J segment lost 4 bases and the V segment lost 7 bases, leaving 4 bases of the junction unmatched. The CDR3 loop spans 13 amino acids. Per germline, CDR1 SGHTA and CDR2 FQGNSA. The CDR3 here is CASTLQGNQPQHF. The CDR3 DNA follows: TGTGCCAGCACCCTACAGGGGAATCAGCCCCAGCATTTT.

The chain carries TRBV11-3 and TRBJ2-3, with D perhaps matching TRBD1 (6 bases). This CDR3 spans 14 amino acids. Germline CDR1 SGHNT, CDR2 YENEEA. V was clipped by 3 bases and J by 2 bases, with 9 bases between them. The CDR3 protein is CASSLNRATDTQYF. The CDR3 coding sequence is TGTGCCAGCAGCTTGAACAGGGCCACAGATACGCAGTATTTT.

This clone is a singleton in its sample. This chain joins TRBV5-4 and TRBJ2-2; D unresolved. The germline V and J ends were trimmed by 4 bases and 3 bases, with 16 bases remaining between them. Germline loops: CDR1 SGHNT, CDR2 YYREEE (reference sequence). The CDR3 has 16 residues. CDR3 loop: CASSQLSARYTGELFF. The CDR3 bases are TGTGCCAGCAGCCAATTATCTGCGAGATACACCGGGGAGCTGTTTTTT.

The CDR3 sequence: CASRAGWGSYNEQFF. CDR3 DNA sequence: TGCGCCAGCAGGGCGGGGTGGGGCTCCTACAATGAGCAGTTCTTC. J is TRBJ2-1 and V is TRBV5-1; possibly TRBD2 for D (6 bases). Germline loops: CDR1 SGHRS, CDR2 YFSETQ. The V gene lost 5 bases and the J gene lost 0 bases, with 12 bases spanning the gap. The CDR3 sequence is 15 residues long.

The chain has TRBV5-5 and TRBJ2-5, with a weak D call TRBD1 (6 bases). The germline V gene encodes CDR1 SGHKS and CDR2 YYEKEE (reference sequence). The CDR3 consists of 13 residues. V was pared by 4 bases and J by 2 bases, with 9 bases between. CDR3: CASSADSQETQYF. CDR3 DNA sequence: TGTGCCAGCAGCGCGGACAGTCAAGAGACCCAGTACTTC. The full variable domain, in which reference TRBV5-5 and TRBJ2-5 provide the parts outside the CDR3, is DAGVTQSPTHLIKTRGQQVTLRCSPISGHKSVSWYQQVLGQGPQFIFQYYEKEERGRGNFPDRFSARQFPNYSSELNVNALLLGDSALYLCASSADSQETQYFGPGTRLLVL.

The chain recombines TRBV28 with TRBJ2-7, with D tentatively TRBD1 (5 bases). The CDR3 is 14 residues long. V gave up 8 bases and J gave up 1 base, with 15 bases separating them. Germline V gene data show CDR1 as MDHEN and CDR2 as SYDVKM. The DNA for the CDR3 is TGTGCCAGCCCCCCCCGGTCAGGGTCCTACGAGCAGTACTTC. Translating it yields CASPPRSGSYEQYF.

The chain couples TRBV11-3 to TRBJ2-1; 9 bases align to TRBD1. The CDR3 extends over 13 amino acids. The V and J ends lost 4 bases and 8 bases, in that order; junction bases with no gene match: 3. Looked up from germline, CDR1 is SGHNT and CDR2 is YENEEA. The CDR3 reads CASSWGQGDEQFF. Here the CDR3 DNA reads TGTGCCAGCAGCTGGGGACAGGGCGATGAGCAGTTCTTC.

J is TRBJ2-3 and V is TRBV4-3; no reliable D call. This CDR3 has 14 residues. Germline values: CDR1 LGHNA, CDR2 YSLEER. Deletions cut 1 base from V and 0 bases from J, with 5 bases between. CDR3 sequence (DNA): TGCGCCAGCAGCCAAGGTCGGAGCACAGATACGCAGTATTTT. Encoded protein: CASSQGRSTDTQYF.

The chain joins TRBV11-3 to TRBJ2-1, with D perhaps TRBD2 (7 bases). Germline V lookup: CDR1 SGHNT, CDR2 YENEEA. Trimming left V 5 bases short and J 8 bases short, with 19 bases between. The CDR3 covers 15 residues. CDR3 protein: CASSLLAGALDEQFF. CDR3 in DNA: TGTGCCAGCAGCCTCCTGGCGGGGGCACTCGATGAGCAGTTCTTC.

The V call is TRBV19, the J call TRBJ1-4; TRBD1 matches 8 bases. This CDR3 region has 18 residues. Germline-derived CDR1 and CDR2 are LNHDA and SQIVND (reference sequence). V was clipped by 1 base and J by 5 bases; unmatched bases: 12. CDR3 bases: TGTGCCAGTAGTATAGTCCCCGTATCGACAGGGGTAAATGAAAAACTGTTTTTT. As protein: CASSIVPVSTGVNEKLFF.

The CDR3: CASSVNPSGRSEQFF. In DNA form, the CDR3 reads TGCGCCAGCAGCGTTAATCCTAGCGGGAGGAGTGAGCAGTTCTTC. The chain couples TRBV4-3 to TRBJ2-1, with 11 bases aligning to TRBD2. The ends lost 5 bases at V and 9 bases at J; junction bases unmatched: 9. The CDR3 runs 15 residues. CDR1 is LGHNA, CDR2 YSLEER, per germline.

The chain links TRBV6-5 to TRBJ1-5; D is unresolved. Trimming shortened V by 2 bases and J by 2 bases, and 10 bases separated the two germline ends. This CDR3 contains 15 residues. Germline CDR1 MNHEY, CDR2 SVGAGI. This CDR3 reads CASSYDRRGNQPQHF. DNA of the CDR3: TGTGCCAGCAGTTACGACCGGAGGGGCAATCAGCCCCAGCATTTT.